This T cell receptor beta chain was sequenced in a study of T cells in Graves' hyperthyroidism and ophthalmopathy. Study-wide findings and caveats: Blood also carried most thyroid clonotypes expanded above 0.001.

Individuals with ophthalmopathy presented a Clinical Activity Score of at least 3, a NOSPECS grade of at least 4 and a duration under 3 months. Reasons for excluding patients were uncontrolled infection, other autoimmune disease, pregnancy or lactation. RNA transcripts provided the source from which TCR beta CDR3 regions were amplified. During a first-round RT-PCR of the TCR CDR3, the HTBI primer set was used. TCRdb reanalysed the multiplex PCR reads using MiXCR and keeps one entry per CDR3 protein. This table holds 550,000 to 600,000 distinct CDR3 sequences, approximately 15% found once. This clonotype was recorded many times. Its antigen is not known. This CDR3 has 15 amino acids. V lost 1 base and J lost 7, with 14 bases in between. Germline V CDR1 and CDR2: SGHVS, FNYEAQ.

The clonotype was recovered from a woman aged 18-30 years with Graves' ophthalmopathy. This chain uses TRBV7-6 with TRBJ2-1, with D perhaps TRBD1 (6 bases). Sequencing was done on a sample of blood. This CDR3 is CASSLDQGRGNEQFF. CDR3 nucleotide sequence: TGTGCCAGCAGCTTAGACCAGGGGAGAGGGAATGAGCAGTTCTTC.